The following is a T cell receptor (beta chain) sequence with its context. Within the sample, other DNA sequences also encode this same CDR3. This sample is drawn from a study of blood T cell repertoires in COVID-19. Deletions cut 5 bases from V and 4 bases from J, with 12 bases between. The CDR3 runs to 14 residues. Germline CDR1 SNHLY, CDR2 FYNNEI. Per the authors' pipeline: Estimates of nucleated cell counts were drawn from the amplification of reference gene primers. Assay: immunoSEQ multiplex PCR; the TCRdb copy retains only in-frame clones and omits some. Clone size and V and J calls were adopted from that table, with D and trimming inferred from the DNA. The sample has about 86,000 clones; over 70% are singletons.

The clonotype originates from a human donor in a cohort sampled during active COVID-19. Sequenced material: peripheral blood. V gene TRBV2 combines with J gene TRBJ2-1; maybe TRBD2 (6 bases). As DNA, the CDR3 is TGTGCCAGCAGTTCGGCGGGACCTTACAATGAGCAGTTCTTC. This sequence encodes CASSSAGPYNEQFF. The whole variable domain, filled in from reference TRBV2 and TRBJ2-1, reads EPEVTQTPSHQVTQMGQEVILRCVPISNHLYFYWYRQILGQKVEFLVSFYNNEISEKSEIFDDQFSVERPDGSNFTLKIRSTKLEDSAMYFCASSSAGPYNEQFFGPGTRLTVL.